This TCR beta chain was observed in a study of post-analysis software for immune sequencing data. Study overall: Courses of disease covered relapsing-remitting, secondary progressive and progressive-relapsing multiple sclerosis.

Worth noting for this clonotype: As yet, its antigen is unknown.

The library was made from cDNA and included unique molecular identifiers. Input amounts of roughly 0.85 to 10 million T cells were used. These gave roughly 0.5 million cDNA molecules, so each molecule approximated one T cell. TCRdb re-called the PCR reads through MiXCR, storing one row per CDR3 protein. The table has roughly 400,000 distinct CDR3 sequences, approximately 39% seen once; the top ten hold under 9%. Broader study findings: Significantly decreased normalized Chao1 diversity was recorded for multiple sclerosis patients relative to controls. Among about 5 TRBV segments more frequent in patients than controls were TRBV5-6, TRBV5-1 and TRBV20-1.

Germline CDR1 MNHNS, CDR2 SASEGT. The CDR3 covers 13 residues. V was trimmed by 10 bases and J by 0 bases, leaving 12 bases between them. Sequencing was done on a sample of blood. This receptor was obtained from a girl aged 2-10 years with multiple sclerosis. The chain joins TRBV6-1 to TRBJ1-1; the D gene is possibly TRBD1 (6 bases). CDR3 residues: CANRDGLNTEAFF. The CDR3 nucleotides are TGTGCCAACAGGGACGGACTGAACACTGAAGCTTTCTTT.